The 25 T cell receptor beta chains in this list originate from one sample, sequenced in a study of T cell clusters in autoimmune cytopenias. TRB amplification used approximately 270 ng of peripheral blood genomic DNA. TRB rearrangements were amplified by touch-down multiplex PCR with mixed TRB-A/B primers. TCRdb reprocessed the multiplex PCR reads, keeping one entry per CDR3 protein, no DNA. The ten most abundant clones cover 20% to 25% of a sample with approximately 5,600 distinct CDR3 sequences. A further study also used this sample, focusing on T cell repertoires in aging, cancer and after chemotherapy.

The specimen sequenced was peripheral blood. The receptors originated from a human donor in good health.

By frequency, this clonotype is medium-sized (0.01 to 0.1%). CDR3 loop: CASSFGREHSSYNEQFF. This rearrangement joins TRBV12-3 or TRBV12-4 to TRBJ2-1; no DNA is available, so the TRBD2 call from TCRdb remains unchecked. The CDR3 totals 17 residues.

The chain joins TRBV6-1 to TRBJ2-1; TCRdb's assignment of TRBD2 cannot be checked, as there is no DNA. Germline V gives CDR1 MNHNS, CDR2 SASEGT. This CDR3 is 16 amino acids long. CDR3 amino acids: CASSYSPAGGVYEQFF.

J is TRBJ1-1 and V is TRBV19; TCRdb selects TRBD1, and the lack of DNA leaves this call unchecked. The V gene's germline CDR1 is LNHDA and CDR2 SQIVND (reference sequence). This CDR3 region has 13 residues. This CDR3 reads CASKGGMDTEAFF.

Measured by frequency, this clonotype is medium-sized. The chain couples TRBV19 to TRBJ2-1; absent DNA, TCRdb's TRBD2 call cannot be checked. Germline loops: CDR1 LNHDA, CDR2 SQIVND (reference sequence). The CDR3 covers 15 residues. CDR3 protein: CASIRSGGTYNEQFF.

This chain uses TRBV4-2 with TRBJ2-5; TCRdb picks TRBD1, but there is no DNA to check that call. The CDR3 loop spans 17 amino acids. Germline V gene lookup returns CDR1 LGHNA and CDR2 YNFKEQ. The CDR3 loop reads CASSQDNGDPGQETQYF.

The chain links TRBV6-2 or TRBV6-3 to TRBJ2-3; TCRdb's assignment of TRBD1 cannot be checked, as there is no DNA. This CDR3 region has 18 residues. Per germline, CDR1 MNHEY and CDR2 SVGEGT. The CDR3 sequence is CASSYDRTRGTSTDTQYF.

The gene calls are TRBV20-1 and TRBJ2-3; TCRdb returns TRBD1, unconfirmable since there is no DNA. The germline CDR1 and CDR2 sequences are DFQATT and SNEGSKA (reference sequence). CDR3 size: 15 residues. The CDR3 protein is CSAVLGGGATDTQYF.

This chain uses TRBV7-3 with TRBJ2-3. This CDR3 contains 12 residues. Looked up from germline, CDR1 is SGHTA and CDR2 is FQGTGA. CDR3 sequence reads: CASSLTPYTQYF.

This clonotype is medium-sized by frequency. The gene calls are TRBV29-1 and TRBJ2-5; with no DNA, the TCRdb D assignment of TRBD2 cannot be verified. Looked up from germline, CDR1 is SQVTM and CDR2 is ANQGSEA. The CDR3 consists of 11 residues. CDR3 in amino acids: CSVEGVVTQYF.

The CDR3 loop is CSVEGTGGTNEKLFF. This chain joins TRBV29-1 and TRBJ1-4; TCRdb outputs TRBD1, but without DNA this stays unchecked. This CDR3 is built from 15 residues. The germline V gene encodes CDR1 SQVTM and CDR2 ANQGSEA.

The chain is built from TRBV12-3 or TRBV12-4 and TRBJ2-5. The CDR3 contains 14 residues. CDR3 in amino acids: CASRLSARQETQYF.

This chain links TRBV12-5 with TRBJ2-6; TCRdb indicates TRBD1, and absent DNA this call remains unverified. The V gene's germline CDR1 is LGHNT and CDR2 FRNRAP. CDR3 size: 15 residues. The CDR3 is CASGPGGSGANVLTF.

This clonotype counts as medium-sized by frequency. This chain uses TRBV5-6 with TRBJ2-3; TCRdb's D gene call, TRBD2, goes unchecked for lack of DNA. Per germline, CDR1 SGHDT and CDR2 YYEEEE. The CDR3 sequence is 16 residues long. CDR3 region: CASYSREVGLTDTQYF.

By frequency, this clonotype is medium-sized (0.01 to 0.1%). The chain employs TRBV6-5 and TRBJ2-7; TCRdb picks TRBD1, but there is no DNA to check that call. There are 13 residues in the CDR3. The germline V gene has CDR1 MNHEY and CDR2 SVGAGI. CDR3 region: CASSRGHAYEQYF.

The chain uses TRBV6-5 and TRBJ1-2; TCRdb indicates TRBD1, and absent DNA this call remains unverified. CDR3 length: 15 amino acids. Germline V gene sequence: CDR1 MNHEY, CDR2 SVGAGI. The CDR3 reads CASSKGARTAYGYTF.

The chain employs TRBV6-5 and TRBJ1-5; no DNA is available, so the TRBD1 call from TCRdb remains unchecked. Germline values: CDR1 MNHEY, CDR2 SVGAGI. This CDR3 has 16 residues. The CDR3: CASSPGGGWSNQPQHF.

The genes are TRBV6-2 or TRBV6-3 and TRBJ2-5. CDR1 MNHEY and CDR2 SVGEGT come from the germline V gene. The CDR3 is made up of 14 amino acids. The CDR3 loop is CASSYSGIQETQYF.

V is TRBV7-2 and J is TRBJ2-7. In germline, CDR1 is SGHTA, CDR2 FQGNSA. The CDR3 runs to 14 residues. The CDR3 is CASSLWLSSYEQYF.

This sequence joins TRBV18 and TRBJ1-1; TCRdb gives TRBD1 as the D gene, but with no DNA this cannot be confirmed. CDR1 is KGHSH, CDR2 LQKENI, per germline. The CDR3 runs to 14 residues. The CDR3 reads CASSPGDANTEAFF.

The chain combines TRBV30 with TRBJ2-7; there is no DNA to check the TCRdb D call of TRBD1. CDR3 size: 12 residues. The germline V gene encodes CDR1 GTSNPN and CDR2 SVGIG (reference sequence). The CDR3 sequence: CAWSQGVGVQYF.

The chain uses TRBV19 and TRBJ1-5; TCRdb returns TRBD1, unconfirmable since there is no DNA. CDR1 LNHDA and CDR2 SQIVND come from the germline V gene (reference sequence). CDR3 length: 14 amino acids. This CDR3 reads CASSGTGLTQPQHF.

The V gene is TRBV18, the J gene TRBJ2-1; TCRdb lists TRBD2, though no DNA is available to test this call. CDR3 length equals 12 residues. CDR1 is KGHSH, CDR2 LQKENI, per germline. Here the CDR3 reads CASSPAQREQFF.

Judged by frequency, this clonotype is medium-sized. This CDR3 is CASTSRQEGANVLTF. The genes are TRBV12-3 or TRBV12-4 and TRBJ2-6; TCRdb gives TRBD1 as the D gene, but with no DNA this cannot be confirmed. The CDR3 runs 15 residues.

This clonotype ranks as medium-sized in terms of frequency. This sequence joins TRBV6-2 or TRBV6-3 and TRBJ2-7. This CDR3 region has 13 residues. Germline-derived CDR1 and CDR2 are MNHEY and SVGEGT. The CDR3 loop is CASSYSRDYEQYF.

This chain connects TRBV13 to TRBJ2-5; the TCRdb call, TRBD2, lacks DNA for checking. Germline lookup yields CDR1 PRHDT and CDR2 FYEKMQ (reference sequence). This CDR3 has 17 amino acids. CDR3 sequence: CASSNRTSGGPQETQYF.